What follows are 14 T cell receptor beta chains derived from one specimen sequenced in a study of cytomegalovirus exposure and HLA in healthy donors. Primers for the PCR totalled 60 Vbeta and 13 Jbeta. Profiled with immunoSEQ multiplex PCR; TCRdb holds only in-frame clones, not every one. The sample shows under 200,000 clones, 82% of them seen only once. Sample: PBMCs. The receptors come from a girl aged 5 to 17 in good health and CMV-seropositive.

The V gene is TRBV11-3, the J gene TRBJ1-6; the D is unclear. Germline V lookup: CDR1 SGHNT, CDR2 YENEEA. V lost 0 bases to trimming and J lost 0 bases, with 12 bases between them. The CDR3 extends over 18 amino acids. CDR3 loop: CASSLDPLLSSYNSPLHF. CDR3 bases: TGTGCCAGCAGCTTAGATCCCCTCCTTAGCTCCTATAATTCACCCCTCCACTTT.

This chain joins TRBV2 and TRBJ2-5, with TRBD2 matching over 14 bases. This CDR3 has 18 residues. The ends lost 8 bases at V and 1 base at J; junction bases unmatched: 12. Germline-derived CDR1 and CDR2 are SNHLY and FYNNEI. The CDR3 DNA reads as TGTGCCAGCTCCCGGGGGTCGACTAGCGGGGGGGGCCAAGAGACCCAGTACTTC. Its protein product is CASSRGSTSGGGQETQYF.

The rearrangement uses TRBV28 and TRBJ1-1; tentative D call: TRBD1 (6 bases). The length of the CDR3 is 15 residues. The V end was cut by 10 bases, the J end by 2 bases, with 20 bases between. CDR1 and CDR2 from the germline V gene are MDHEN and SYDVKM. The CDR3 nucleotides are TGTGCCACCTACCCCCAGGGGCCCTTCAACACTGAAGCTTTCTTT. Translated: CATYPQGPFNTEAFF.

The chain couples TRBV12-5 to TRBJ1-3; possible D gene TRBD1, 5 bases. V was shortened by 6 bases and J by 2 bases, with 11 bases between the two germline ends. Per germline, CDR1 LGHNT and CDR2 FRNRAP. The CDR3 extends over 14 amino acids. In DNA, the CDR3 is TGTGCTAGTGGAGAGTGGGGCGCTGGAAACACCATATATTTT. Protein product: CASGEWGAGNTIYF.

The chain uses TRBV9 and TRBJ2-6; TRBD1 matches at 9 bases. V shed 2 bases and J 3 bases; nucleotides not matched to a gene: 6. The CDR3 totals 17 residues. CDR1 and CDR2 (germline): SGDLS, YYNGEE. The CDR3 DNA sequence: TGTGCCAGCAGCGTCAAGACAGGGGGTGATGGGGCCAACGTCCTGACTTTC. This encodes CASSVKTGGDGANVLTF. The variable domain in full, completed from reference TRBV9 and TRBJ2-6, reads DSGVTQTPKHLITATGQRVTLRCSPRSGDLSVYWYQQSLDQGLQFLIQYYNGEERAKGNILERFSAQQFPDLHSELNLSSLELGDSALYFCASSVKTGGDGANVLTFGAGSRLTVL.

The CDR3 DNA reads TGTGCCAGCAGCTTGGAGCCTAAAAACATTCAGTACTTC. Its protein is CASSLEPKNIQYF. The J gene is TRBJ2-4, the V gene TRBV5-6; D remains ambiguous. Germline CDR1 and CDR2: SGHDT and YYEEEE. Between the trimmed V and J ends, which lost 0 bases and 4 bases, there was a span of 5 bases. The CDR3 runs to 13 residues.

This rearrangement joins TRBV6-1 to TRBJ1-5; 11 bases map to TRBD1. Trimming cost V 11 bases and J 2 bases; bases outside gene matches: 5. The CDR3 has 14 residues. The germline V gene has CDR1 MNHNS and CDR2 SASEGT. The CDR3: CAYGQGARNQPQHF. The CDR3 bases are TGTGCCTATGGACAGGGGGCGCGCAATCAGCCCCAGCATTTT.

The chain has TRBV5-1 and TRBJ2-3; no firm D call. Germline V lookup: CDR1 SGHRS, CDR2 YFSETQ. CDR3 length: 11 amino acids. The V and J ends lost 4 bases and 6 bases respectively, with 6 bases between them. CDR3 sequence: CASSEEDTQYF. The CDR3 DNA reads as TGCGCCAGCAGCGAAGAGGATACGCAGTATTTT. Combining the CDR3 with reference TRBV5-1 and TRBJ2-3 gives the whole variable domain KAGVTQTPRYLIKTRGQQVTLSCSPISGHRSVSWYQQTPGQGLQFLFEYFSETQRNKGNFPGRFSGRQFSNSRSEMNVSTLELGDSALYLCASSEEDTQYFGPGTRLTVL.

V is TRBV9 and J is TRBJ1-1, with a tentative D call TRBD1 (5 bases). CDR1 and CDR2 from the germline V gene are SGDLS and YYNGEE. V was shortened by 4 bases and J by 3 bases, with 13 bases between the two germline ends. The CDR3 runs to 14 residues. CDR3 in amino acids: CASSRRWGDTEAFF. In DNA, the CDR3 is TGTGCCAGCAGCCGTAGGTGGGGGGACACTGAAGCTTTCTTT.

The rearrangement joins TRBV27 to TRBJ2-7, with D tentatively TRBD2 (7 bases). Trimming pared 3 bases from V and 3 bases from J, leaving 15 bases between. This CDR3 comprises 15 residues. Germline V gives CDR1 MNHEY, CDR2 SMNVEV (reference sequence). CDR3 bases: TGTGCCAGCAGTTTCGCGGGGGCGGCCAACTACGAGCAGTACTTC. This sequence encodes CASSFAGAANYEQYF.

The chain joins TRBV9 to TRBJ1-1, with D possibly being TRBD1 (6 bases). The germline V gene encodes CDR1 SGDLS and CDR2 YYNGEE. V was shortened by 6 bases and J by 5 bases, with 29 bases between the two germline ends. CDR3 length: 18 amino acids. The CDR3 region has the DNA TGTGCCAGCACCCCCTCCCGGACCGGGGACAAGGGGAAGACTGAAGCTTTCTTT. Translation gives CASTPSRTGDKGKTEAFF.

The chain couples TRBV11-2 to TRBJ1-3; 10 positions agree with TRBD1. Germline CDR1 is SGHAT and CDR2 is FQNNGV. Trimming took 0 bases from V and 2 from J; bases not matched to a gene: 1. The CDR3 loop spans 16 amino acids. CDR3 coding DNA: TGTGCCAGCAGCTTAGAAGGGACAGGGGCTGGAAACACCATATATTTT. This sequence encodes CASSLEGTGAGNTIYF.

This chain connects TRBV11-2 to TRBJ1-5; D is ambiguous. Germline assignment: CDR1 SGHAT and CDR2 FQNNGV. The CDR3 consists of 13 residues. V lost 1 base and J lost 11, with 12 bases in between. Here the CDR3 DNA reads TGTGCCAGCAGCTTAGGACGGTACGGGACCCAGCATTTT. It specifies CASSLGRYGTQHF.

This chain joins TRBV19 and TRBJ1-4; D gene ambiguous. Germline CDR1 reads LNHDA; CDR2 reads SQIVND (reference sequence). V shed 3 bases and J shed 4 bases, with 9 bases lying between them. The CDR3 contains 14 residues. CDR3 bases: TGTGCCAGTAGTATCAGGCAGCTTAATGAAAAACTGTTTTTT. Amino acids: CASSIRQLNEKLFF.